This is a list of T cell receptor beta chains from one sample in a study of cytomegalovirus exposure and HLA in healthy donors. Clones were read by immunoSEQ multiplex PCR, and TCRdb kept only the in-frame ones, dropping some. The table lists about 54,000 clones. Sequencing used PBMCs. Every receptor here comes from a woman between 35 and 50 years old in good health and CMV-seronegative. Each CDR3 is given with its conserved first and last residue. A D gene is named only where the DNA matches it firmly.

CDR3 DNA	CDR3 protein	V gene	J gene	D gene
TGCGCCAGCAGCCATGGAATTGACAGGTACCAAAATGAAAAACTGTTTTTT	CASSHGIDRYQNEKLFF	TRBV4-3	TRBJ1-4	-
TGTGCCAGCAGCTTAGATGGCTTCCTCGAGCAGTACTTC	CASSLDGFLEQYF	TRBV7-2	TRBJ2-7	-
TGTGCCAGTACCGAGACAGCCTCTGCAACTAATGAAAAACTGTTTTTT	CASTETASATNEKLFF	TRBV19	TRBJ1-4	-
TGCGCCAGCAGCGGACGGGGACTAGCGGTTCCTCAGGCCGGGGAGCTGTTTTTT	CASSGRGLAVPQAGELFF	TRBV4-3	TRBJ2-2	TRBD2
TGTGCCAGCAGCTGGGGGGGGTACGAGCAGTACTTC	CASSWGGYEQYF	TRBV5-4	TRBJ2-7	TRBD2
TGTGCCTGGAGTGTACCGGGGAAGAACACTGAAGATTTCTTT	CAWSVPGKNTEDFF	TRBV30	TRBJ1-1	-
TGCGCCAGCAGCCCGATGGACTTGACGAACACCGGGGAGCTGTTTTTT	CASSPMDLTNTGELFF	TRBV4-1	TRBJ2-2	-
TGTGCCAGCAGCCAAGTTATTAGTCCGTACGAGCAGTACTTC	CASSQVISPYEQYF	TRBV14	TRBJ2-7	-
TGTGCCAGCAGCGGAGCGGGAGCCACAGATACGCAGTATTTT	CASSGAGATDTQYF	TRBV9	TRBJ2-3	TRBD2
TGTGCCAGTAGTATAGAGGGGCAGGGGGCATACAATGAGCAGTTCTTC	CASSIEGQGAYNEQFF	TRBV19	TRBJ2-1	TRBD1
TGTGCCAGCAGTCGCTCCGGGACAGCTTACAATGAGCAGTTCTTC	CASSRSGTAYNEQFF	TRBV6-5	TRBJ2-1	TRBD1
TGTGCCAGCTCACCGTCCGTCGGACAGACCGGAAACACCATATATTTT	CASSPSVGQTGNTIYF	TRBV18	TRBJ1-3	-
TGCGCCAGCAGCTTGGATCCGGGGAGGGCATTCTATGGCTACACCTTC	CASSLDPGRAFYGYTF	TRBV5-1	TRBJ1-2	-
TGTGCCAGCAGTCTATCGGGACAGGGAGTTACCTACGAGCAGTACTTC	CASSLSGQGVTYEQYF	TRBV28	TRBJ2-7	TRBD1
TGTGCCACCAGCAGAGATCCGAGGACAGGGGGCACCGGGGAGCTGTTTTTT	CATSRDPRTGGTGELFF	TRBV15	TRBJ2-2	TRBD1
TGCGCCAGCAGCCAGAAGTTACAGGTCTCTGGAAACACCATATATTTT	CASSQKLQVSGNTIYF	TRBV4-1	TRBJ1-3	-
TGTGCCAGCAGCTCCCCTAGTAGCACAGATACGCAGTATTTT	CASSSPSSTDTQYF	TRBV6-6	TRBJ2-3	-
TGTGCCAGCAGCTTAGATCGGACAGGGGGAGATGGCTACACCTTC	CASSLDRTGGDGYTF	TRBV7-6	TRBJ1-2	TRBD1
TGTGCCACTGCAGCGGGGAGCCCCTACGAGCAGTACTTC	CATAAGSPYEQYF	TRBV2	TRBJ2-7	TRBD2
TGTGCCTGGAGTGTGGGGGGGCTCCGGACTGAAGCTTTCTTT	CAWSVGGLRTEAFF	TRBV30	TRBJ1-1	-
TGTGCCAGCAGCGGGACAGGGAGTATGAACACTGAAGCTTTCTTT	CASSGTGSMNTEAFF	TRBV6-1	TRBJ1-1	TRBD1
TGTGCCAGTCGGGAAGGGCGTATGAACACTGAAGCTTTCTTT	CASREGRMNTEAFF	TRBV19	TRBJ1-1	-
TGTGCCAGCAGCGCCGGGACTAGCGTCTACGAGCAGTACTTC	CASSAGTSVYEQYF	TRBV5-4	TRBJ2-7	TRBD2
TGTGCCAGCAGTTACCGGACAGCGGAGTACGAGCAGTACTTC	CASSYRTAEYEQYF	TRBV6-5	TRBJ2-7	-